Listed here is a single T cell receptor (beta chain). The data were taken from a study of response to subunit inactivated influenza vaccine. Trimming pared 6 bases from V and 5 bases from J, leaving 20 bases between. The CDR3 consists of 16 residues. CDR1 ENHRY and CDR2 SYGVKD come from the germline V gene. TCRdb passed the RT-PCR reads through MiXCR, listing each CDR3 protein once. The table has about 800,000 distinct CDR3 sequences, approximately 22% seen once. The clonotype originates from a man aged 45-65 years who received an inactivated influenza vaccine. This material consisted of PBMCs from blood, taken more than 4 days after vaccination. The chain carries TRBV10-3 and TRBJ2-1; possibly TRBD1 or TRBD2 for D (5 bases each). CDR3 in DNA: TGTGCCATCAGGGGGGTAGGGCTGAACGGTGACAATGAGCAGTTCTTC. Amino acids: CAIRGVGLNGDNEQFF.